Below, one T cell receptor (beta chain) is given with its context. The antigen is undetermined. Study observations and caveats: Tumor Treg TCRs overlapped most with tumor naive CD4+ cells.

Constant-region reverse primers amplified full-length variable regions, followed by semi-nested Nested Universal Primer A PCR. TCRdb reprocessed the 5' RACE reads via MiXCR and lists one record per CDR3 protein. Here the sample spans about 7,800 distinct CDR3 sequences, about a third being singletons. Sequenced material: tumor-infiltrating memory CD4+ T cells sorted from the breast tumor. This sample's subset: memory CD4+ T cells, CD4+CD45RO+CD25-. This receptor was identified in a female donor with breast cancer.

CDR3: CASSFGDGTDTQYF. The DNA of the CDR3 is TGTGCCAGCAGCTTCGGGGACGGCACAGATACGCAGTATTTT. The V gene is TRBV7-9, the J gene TRBJ2-3; D is tentatively TRBD1 or TRBD2 (5 bases each). This CDR3 is built from 14 residues. In germline, CDR1 is SEHNR, CDR2 FQNEAQ (reference sequence). Trimming removed 3 bases from V and 1 base from J, with 8 bases in between.